The 25 T cell receptor beta chains below come from one sample, sequenced in a study of cytomegalovirus exposure and HLA in healthy donors. Primers for the PCR totalled 60 Vbeta and 13 Jbeta. Produced via immunoSEQ multiplex PCR; TCRdb's table is partial and in-frame only. The sample holds some 180,000 clones, about 82% seen once. The sequencing input was PBMCs. The receptors derive from a man between 18 and 29 years old in good health and CMV-seronegative.

The rearrangement links TRBV30 to TRBJ1-6; D is unclear. The germline V gene encodes CDR1 GTSNPN and CDR2 SVGIG (reference sequence). Trimming shortened V by 2 bases and J by 0 bases, and 14 bases separated the two germline ends. The CDR3 spans 17 residues. CDR3 coding DNA: TGTGCCTGGAGTATGATGGCAGTCAGCTCCTATAATTCACCCCTCCACTTT. Protein: CAWSMMAVSSYNSPLHF.

This clone was found once. The chain joins TRBV6-5 to TRBJ1-3; TRBD1 might be the D (6 bases). Germline lookup yields CDR1 MNHEY and CDR2 SVGAGI. The CDR3 totals 13 residues. V lost 6 bases and J 10 bases, leaving 16 bases between the germline ends. The CDR3 sequence: CASSPTLQGTIYF. The DNA for the CDR3 is TGTGCCAGCAGCCCAACCCTACAGGGTACCATATATTTT.

This clone was observed a handful of times. The chain joins TRBV6-6 to TRBJ2-1; 8 nucleotides match TRBD2. The CDR3 consists of 15 residues. Germline lookup yields CDR1 MNHNY and CDR2 SVGAGI (reference sequence). The ends lost 2 bases at V and 8 bases at J; junction bases unmatched: 8. CDR3 sequence: CASSYERGTSHEQFF. The CDR3 nucleotides read TGTGCCAGCAGTTACGAGCGGGGGACCTCCCATGAGCAGTTCTTC.

The V call is TRBV5-6, the J call TRBJ2-7; 8 bases map to TRBD1. CDR1 and CDR2 from the germline V gene are SGHDT and YYEEEE. The CDR3 is 14 residues long. Germline trimming cut 3 bases from V and 1 base from J; bases unmatched to any gene: 3. CDR3: CASSWTGRSYEQYF. CDR3 nucleotide sequence: TGTGCCAGCAGCTGGACAGGGAGATCCTACGAGCAGTACTTC. The variable domain in full, completed from reference TRBV5-6 and TRBJ2-7, reads DAGVTQSPTHLIKTRGQQVTLRCSPKSGHDTVSWYQQALGQGPQFIFQYYEEEERQRGNFPDRFSGHQFPNYSSELNVNALLLGDSALYLCASSWTGRSYEQYFGPGTRLTVT.

In DNA form, the CDR3 reads TGTGCCAGCAGCCCCTCCGGACAGGGCACAGATACGCAGTATTTT. It specifies CASSPSGQGTDTQYF. This chain joins TRBV6-5 and TRBJ2-3; 7 bases are a match to TRBD1. The CDR3 loop spans 15 amino acids. V lost 6 bases to trimming and J lost 1 base; unmatched junction nucleotides: 7. Germline CDR1 MNHEY, CDR2 SVGAGI.

The J gene is TRBJ1-6, the V gene TRBV7-9, with a weak D call TRBD1 (5 bases). Germline-derived CDR1 and CDR2 are SEHNR and FQNEAQ (reference sequence). Trimming took 1 base from V and 7 from J, leaving 17 bases between them. This CDR3 contains 17 residues. The CDR3 spells CASSLGSTGFPNSPLHF. The DNA of the CDR3 is TGTGCCAGCAGCTTAGGGTCAACAGGCTTCCCGAATTCACCCCTCCACTTT.

This chain links TRBV19 with TRBJ2-7; 14 bases map to TRBD2. J gave up 6 bases and V 10 bases, and 17 bases lay outside the gene matches. CDR1 is LNHDA and CDR2 is SQIVND in the germline V gene (reference sequence). This CDR3 is built from 17 residues. The CDR3, as DNA: TGTGCCACCGATCTCGGGACTAGCGGGAGAATAGTATCCGAGCAGTACTTC. Its translation is CATDLGTSGRIVSEQYF.

This chain connects TRBV6-1 to TRBJ1-2; D possibly corresponds to TRBD1 (6 bases). This CDR3 has 15 amino acids. The germline V gene has CDR1 MNHNS and CDR2 SASEGT. V was cut by 7 bases and J by 4 bases, with 19 bases left in between. The CDR3 nucleotides are TGTGCCAGCACCCAATTTGGGGGGGCTGTCTATGGCTACACCTTC. Translating gives CASTQFGGAVYGYTF.

This rearrangement joins TRBV7-3 to TRBJ1-2; a possible D gene is TRBD1 (6 bases). Germline lookup yields CDR1 SGHTA and CDR2 FQGTGA. CDR3 length equals 14 residues. Trimming cost V 3 bases and J 7 bases, with 15 bases left between them. CDR3 sequence (DNA): TGTGCCAGCAGCTTTGGGGGCAGGCCTGGTGGCTACACCTTC. Translated, it gives CASSFGGRPGGYTF. The complete variable domain, with remaining parts taken from reference TRBV7-3 and TRBJ1-2, reads GAGVSQTPSNKVTEKGKYVELRCDPISGHTALYWYRQSLGQGPEFLIYFQGTGAADDSGLPNDRFFAVRPEGSVSTLKIQRTERGDSAVYLCASSFGGRPGGYTFGSGTRLTVV.

This clone was detected only a few times. The chain links TRBV7-6 to TRBJ2-7; D may be TRBD2 (6 bases). V was shortened by 1 base and J by 1 base, with 11 bases between the two germline ends. The CDR3 contains 15 residues. Per germline, CDR1 SGHVS and CDR2 FNYEAQ. The CDR3 here is CASSLESSGSYEQYF. The CDR3 region has the DNA TGTGCCAGCAGCTTAGAGAGTAGCGGTTCCTACGAGCAGTACTTC.

The genes are TRBV15 and TRBJ1-6; no firm D call. With 1 base removed from V and 10 bases from J, the gap between germline ends came to 11 bases. The CDR3 extends over 14 amino acids. CDR1 and CDR2 from the germline V gene are LNHNV and YYDKDF (reference sequence). CDR3 region: CATSRVGVVSPLHF. The DNA of the CDR3 is TGTGCCACCAGCAGAGTCGGGGTTGTCTCACCCCTCCACTTT.

The chain recombines TRBV27 with TRBJ2-6; TRBD1 is a possible D gene (6 bases). Trimming removed 0 bases at V and 0 bases at J, with 12 bases between. The CDR3 totals 18 residues. Germline V gene lookup returns CDR1 MNHEY and CDR2 SMNVEV (reference sequence). DNA for the CDR3: TGTGCCAGCAGTTTATCGGGGGCAGCTACCTCTGGGGCCAACGTCCTGACTTTC. Translating gives CASSLSGAATSGANVLTF. Drawing the rest from reference TRBV27 and TRBJ2-6, the complete variable domain is EAQVTQNPRYLITVTGKKLTVTCSQNMNHEYMSWYRQDPGLGLRQIYYSMNVEVTDKGDVPEGYKVSRKEKRNFPLILESPSPNQTSLYFCASSLSGAATSGANVLTFGAGSRLTVL.

The table lists this clone with a few counts. The rearrangement joins TRBV18 to TRBJ2-7; 7 bases align to TRBD1. CDR3 length: 13 residues. Unmatched junction bases numbered 4, after V lost 5 bases and J lost 3 bases. The germline gives CDR1 KGHSH, CDR2 LQKENI. The CDR3: CASSAAGGYEQYF. The CDR3 region has the DNA TGTGCCAGCTCAGCGGCAGGGGGCTACGAGCAGTACTTC.

There are a few counts of this clone. This rearrangement joins TRBV19 to TRBJ1-6; D is undetermined. Trimming stripped 3 bases from V and 9 bases from J, with 9 bases between. The CDR3 sequence is 13 residues long. Germline V lookup: CDR1 LNHDA, CDR2 SQIVND (reference sequence). The CDR3, as DNA: TGTGCCAGTAGTATCCCTGGCTCTTCACCCCTCCACTTT. Protein: CASSIPGSSPLHF.

The CDR3 region is CASSYGVGGAASEAFF. The CDR3 nucleotides read TGTGCCAGCAGTTACGGGGTCGGGGGGGCGGCCTCTGAAGCTTTCTTT. The V gene is TRBV6-5, the J gene TRBJ1-1, with a weak D call TRBD1 (6 bases). The CDR3 sequence is 16 residues long. V lost 2 bases and J lost 6, with 19 bases in between. The germline gives CDR1 MNHEY, CDR2 SVGAGI.

The V and J genes are TRBV7-6 and TRBJ1-4, with D perhaps TRBD1 (5 bases). Trimming removed 0 bases from V and 8 bases from J, with 13 bases in between. Germline V gives CDR1 SGHVS, CDR2 FNYEAQ. The CDR3 is 15 residues long. The CDR3 reads CASSLAGGEGEKLFF. The CDR3 nucleotides read TGTGCCAGCAGCTTAGCCGGGGGTGAGGGAGAAAAACTGTTTTTT.

The chain is built from TRBV5-1 and TRBJ2-7, with 14 positions matching TRBD2. CDR3 length equals 17 residues. Germline V gene sequence: CDR1 SGHRS, CDR2 YFSETQ. The V segment lost 4 bases and the J segment 6 bases; nucleotides outside the gene matches: 12. The CDR3 DNA sequence: TGCGCCAGCAGCCGTCGACTAGCGGGAGGGCGTTCAGTCGAGCAGTACTTC. This gives the protein CASSRRLAGGRSVEQYF.

The rearrangement links TRBV27 to TRBJ2-3, with 11 bases fitting TRBD1. After removal of 5 bases from V and 3 bases from J, the junction contained 7 bases not matched to a gene. The CDR3 is made up of 16 amino acids. Per germline, CDR1 MNHEY and CDR2 SMNVEV (reference sequence). The CDR3 protein is CASSEDRGLSTDTQYF. The CDR3 nucleotides read TGTGCCAGCAGTGAGGACAGGGGGCTCTCTACAGATACGCAGTATTTT.

This clone was seen a handful of times. The V and J genes are TRBV2 and TRBJ1-3; 8 nucleotides line up with TRBD1. Germline CDR1 SNHLY, CDR2 FYNNEI. V dropped 6 bases and J dropped 2; count of bases not matched to a gene: 30. The CDR3 totals 23 residues. The CDR3 sequence: CASRETEGQATPIHFFPGNTIYF. CDR3 coding DNA: TGTGCCAGCAGGGAGACGGAGGGACAGGCGACCCCGATCCACTTTTTTCCTGGAAACACCATATATTTT.

V gene TRBV10-3 combines with J gene TRBJ1-2; 9 nucleotides line up with TRBD1. J gave up 6 bases and V 6 bases, and 2 bases lay outside the gene matches. CDR1 and CDR2 from the germline V gene are ENHRY and SYGVKD. The CDR3 is 12 amino acids. DNA of the CDR3: TGTGCCATCAGCTGGGACAGGGATGGCTACACCTTC. Amino acid sequence: CAISWDRDGYTF.

This clone was seen only a few times. The rearrangement joins TRBV7-2 to TRBJ2-3; 8 positions match TRBD1. The CDR3 contains 15 residues. V lost 5 bases to trimming and J lost 2 bases; unmatched junction nucleotides: 6. Germline lookup yields CDR1 SGHTA and CDR2 FQGNSA. In DNA form, the CDR3 reads TGTGCCAGCAGCGCAAAACAGGGGGTCACAGATACGCAGTATTTT. It yields the protein CASSAKQGVTDTQYF.

The rearrangement links TRBV11-2 to TRBJ2-4, with TRBD1 as a possible D gene (6 bases). V lost 5 bases to trimming and J lost 6 bases, with 14 bases between them. Germline-derived CDR1 and CDR2 are SGHAT and FQNNGV. The CDR3 totals 14 residues. In nucleotides, the CDR3 is TGTGCCAGCAGCGTACAGGGATGGGGAAACATTCAGTACTTC. It is translated as CASSVQGWGNIQYF. The full variable domain, in which reference TRBV11-2 and TRBJ2-4 provide the parts outside the CDR3, is EAGVAQSPRYKIIEKRQSVAFWCNPISGHATLYWYQQILGQGPKLLIQFQNNGVVDDSQLPKDRFSAERLKGVDSTLKIQPAKLEDSAVYLCASSVQGWGNIQYFGAGTRLSVL.

The chain carries TRBV7-9 and TRBJ1-2; possibly TRBD1 for D (5 bases). Germline assignment: CDR1 SEHNR and CDR2 FQNEAQ (reference sequence). The CDR3 covers 13 residues. Between the trimmed V and J ends, which lost 6 bases and 3 bases, there was a span of 11 bases. The CDR3 loop reads CASRGRADYGYTF. The CDR3 DNA reads TGTGCCAGCAGAGGCAGGGCCGACTATGGCTACACCTTC.

The J gene is TRBJ2-2, the V gene TRBV19; 8 bases align to TRBD2. The CDR3 is 16 residues long. Germline V gene lookup returns CDR1 LNHDA and CDR2 SQIVND (reference sequence). Germline trimming cut 10 bases from V and 5 bases from J; bases unmatched to any gene: 15. In DNA, the CDR3 is TGTGCCACCGCCCAGGCAGCGGGAGCGGGAACCGGGGAGCTGTTTTTT. As protein: CATAQAAGAGTGELFF.

This chain joins TRBV28 and TRBJ1-5; 9 bases are a match to TRBD1. V gave up 6 bases and J gave up 0 bases; unmatched junction bases: 3. The CDR3 length is 15 residues. The germline gives CDR1 MDHEN, CDR2 SYDVKM. This CDR3 reads CASRRQGVSNQPQHF. The CDR3 DNA reads as TGTGCCAGCAGGCGACAGGGGGTTAGCAATCAGCCCCAGCATTTT.